This paragraph covers one TCR beta chain sequence. The antigen remains unidentified. This sample is part of a study of OX40 agonist ivuxolimab in advanced cancers. The study, taken as a whole, reports: Relatively little clonal expansion, among the lowest observed, appeared in partial responders at 0.1-3.0 mg/kg.

Using immunoSEQ multiplex PCR, the repertoire was profiled, and TCRdb retains in-frame clones only, with some absent. Here the sample spans 35,000 to 45,000 clones, over 75% being singletons. V lost 2 bases, J lost 7 bases, and 7 bases stayed unmatched. CDR3 length equals 15 residues. From germline, CDR1 is SGHRS and CDR2 YFSETQ. The material was CD4+ or CD8+ T cells sorted from blood, obtained in a trial of the OX40 agonist ivuxolimab. The origin of this receptor is an adult with an advanced solid tumor such as melanoma, head and neck, liver or kidney cancer. The chain combines TRBV5-1 with TRBJ1-3; 9 bases are a match to TRBD1. The DNA for the CDR3 is TGCGCCAGCAGCTTACCTGACAGGGGGAGGAACACCATATATTTT. Its protein product is CASSLPDRGRNTIYF.